This is a list of T cell receptor beta chains from one sample in a study of blood T cell repertoires in COVID-19. Method: immunoSEQ multiplex PCR; TCRdb's copy keeps in-frame clones and lacks some. The sample consists of approximately 480,000 clones, 89% of them appearing once. Sequences were obtained from peripheral blood. The receptors were sampled from a young man with COVID-19, enrolled during active disease. Both conserved end residues are part of each CDR3. The D gene is left open where the match is weak. Size values are once, few and many counts, or a class for expanded clones, and some rows have none.

size: NA; V: TRBV12-3/TRBV12-4; D: TRBD2; J: TRBJ2-7; CDR3: CACGGDSYEQYF; DNA: TGTGCCTGCGGGGGGGACTCCTACGAGCAGTACTTC
size: NA; V: TRBV9; D: TRBD2; J: TRBJ2-2; CDR3: CASSANPGLADTGELFF; DNA: TGTGCCAGCAGCGCGAATCCGGGACTAGCGGACACCGGGGAGCTGTTTTTT
size: NA; V: TRBV10-3; D: TRBD2; J: TRBJ2-7; CDR3: CAITRTSGGYYEQYF; DNA: TGTGCCATCACCCGGACTAGCGGAGGATACTACGAGCAGTACTTC
size: NA; V: TRBV6-4; D: NA; J: TRBJ1-2; CDR3: CASSDSFRYAGGYTF; DNA: TGTGCCAGCAGTGACTCTTTCAGGTACGCCGGTGGCTACACCTTC
size: NA; V: TRBV19; D: TRBD1; J: TRBJ1-4; CDR3: CASSIGSGTGEEKLFF; DNA: TGTGCCAGTAGTATAGGTTCTGGGACAGGGGAAGAAAAACTGTTTTTT
size: NA; V: TRBV4-1; D: TRBD1; J: TRBJ1-4; CDR3: CASSQATGWTEKLFF; DNA: TGCGCCAGCAGCCAAGCGACAGGGTGGACTGAAAAACTGTTTTTT
size: NA; V: TRBV2; D: NA; J: TRBJ1-1; CDR3: CASKDSLNTEAFF; DNA: TGTGCCAGCAAGGACAGTCTGAACACTGAAGCTTTCTTT
size: NA; V: TRBV5-5; D: NA; J: TRBJ2-2; CDR3: CASSLAGHSVNTGELFF; DNA: TGTGCCAGCAGCTTGGCTGGTCACTCGGTGAACACCGGGGAGCTGTTTTTT
size: NA; V: TRBV24-1; D: TRBD1; J: TRBJ2-7; CDR3: CATSDRRQGPTGQYF; DNA: TGTGCCACCAGTGACCGGAGACAGGGTCCCACAGGGCAGTACTTC
size: NA; V: TRBV29-1; D: TRBD2; J: TRBJ2-7; CDR3: CSVEELASHEQYF; DNA: TGCAGCGTTGAAGAACTAGCGTCCCACGAGCAGTACTTC
size: NA; V: TRBV4-1; D: TRBD1; J: TRBJ2-7; CDR3: CASSQLDRGATYEQYF; DNA: TGCGCCAGCAGCCAATTAGACAGGGGGGCGACCTACGAGCAGTACTTC
size: NA; V: TRBV19; D: TRBD1; J: TRBJ2-7; CDR3: CASSAATGGYEQYF; DNA: TGTGCCAGTAGTGCGGCGACAGGGGGCTACGAGCAGTACTTC
size: once; V: TRBV7-9; D: NA; J: TRBJ2-4; CDR3: CASSLGGANENIQYF; DNA: TGTGCCAGCAGCTTAGGGGGCGCAAACGAAAACATTCAGTACTTC
size: once; V: TRBV27; D: NA; J: TRBJ1-1; CDR3: CASSLSHTGNTEAFF; DNA: TGTGCCAGCAGTTTATCTCATACAGGGAACACTGAAGCTTTCTTT
size: NA; V: TRBV3-1/TRBV3-2; D: TRBD1; J: TRBJ2-5; CDR3: CASSQDQGVYQETQYF; DNA: TGTGCCAGCAGCCAAGATCAGGGGGTCTACCAAGAGACCCAGTACTTC
size: NA; V: TRBV6-5; D: TRBD2; J: TRBJ2-7; CDR3: CASSRIAGGRYEQYF; DNA: TGTGCCAGCAGCCGGATAGCGGGGGGGCGATACGAGCAGTACTTC
size: once; V: TRBV6-1; D: TRBD1; J: TRBJ2-7; CDR3: CASSERRGSGEQYF; DNA: TGTGCCAGCAGTGAACGCAGGGGGTCGGGCGAGCAGTACTTC
size: NA; V: TRBV11-2; D: TRBD2; J: TRBJ2-3; CDR3: CASSLALAGGSNTQYF; DNA: TGTGCCAGCAGCTTAGCTCTAGCGGGAGGGTCGAATACGCAGTATTTT
size: NA; V: TRBV2; D: NA; J: TRBJ2-3; CDR3: CASSGGVPSTDTQYF; DNA: TGTGCCAGCAGTGGGGGGGTCCCTAGCACAGATACGCAGTATTTT
size: once; V: TRBV4-1; D: NA; J: TRBJ1-1; CDR3: CASSEGLGGKTEAFF; DNA: TGCGCCAGCAGCGAGGGGCTGGGGGGGAAGACTGAAGCTTTCTTT
size: NA; V: TRBV10-3; D: NA; J: TRBJ2-1; CDR3: CAISESGSAYNEQFF; DNA: TGTGCCATCAGTGAGTCTGGGAGTGCGTACAATGAGCAGTTCTTC
size: NA; V: TRBV7-9; D: NA; J: TRBJ1-6; CDR3: CASSLGGDNSPLHF; DNA: TGTGCCAGCAGCTTAGGGGGAGATAATTCACCCCTCCACTTT
size: NA; V: TRBV5-1; D: TRBD2; J: TRBJ2-3; CDR3: CASRGLAGSTDTQYF; DNA: TGCGCCAGCCGAGGACTAGCGGGGTCCACAGATACGCAGTATTTT
size: NA; V: TRBV4-1; D: TRBD2; J: TRBJ2-1; CDR3: CASSPGLEMDEQFF; DNA: TGCGCCAGCAGCCCGGGACTAGAGATGGATGAGCAGTTCTTC
size: NA; V: TRBV21-1; D: NA; J: TRBJ1-5; CDR3: CASRRPQPQHF; DNA: TGTGCCAGCAGGCGTCCCCAGCCCCAGCATTTT
size: NA; V: TRBV19; D: NA; J: TRBJ2-1; CDR3: CASSKRGRGAYNEQFF; DNA: TGTGCCAGTAGTAAACGAGGGAGAGGCGCCTACAATGAGCAGTTCTTC
size: once; V: TRBV18; D: NA; J: TRBJ2-7; CDR3: CASSPLDYYEQYF; DNA: TGTGCCAGCTCACCGTTAGATTACTACGAGCAGTACTTC
size: NA; V: TRBV5-1; D: TRBD1; J: TRBJ1-4; CDR3: CASSREPQGGGGEKLFF; DNA: TGCGCCAGCAGCCGGGAACCACAGGGGGGTGGAGGAGAAAAACTGTTTTTT
size: NA; V: TRBV12-3/TRBV12-4; D: TRBD2; J: TRBJ2-1; CDR3: CASSILAVEQFF; DNA: TGTGCCAGCAGTATCCTAGCGGTTGAGCAGTTCTTC
size: NA; V: TRBV10-3; D: TRBD1; J: TRBJ2-6; CDR3: CAISESAGGYGANVLTF; DNA: TGTGCCATCAGTGAGTCGGCAGGGGGCTATGGGGCCAACGTCCTGACTTTC
size: NA; V: TRBV19; D: NA; J: TRBJ1-3; CDR3: CASSKWSSGNTIYF; DNA: TGTGCCAGTAGTAAGTGGAGCTCTGGAAACACCATATATTTT
size: few; V: TRBV14; D: NA; J: TRBJ2-2; CDR3: CASSQTTGGASTGELFF; DNA: TGTGCCAGCAGCCAAACAACAGGGGGGGCCAGCACCGGGGAGCTGTTTTTT
size: NA; V: TRBV7-9; D: NA; J: TRBJ1-1; CDR3: CASSAPGQRNTEAFF; DNA: TGTGCCAGCAGCGCCCCGGGACAACGGAACACTGAAGCTTTCTTT
size: NA; V: TRBV9; D: TRBD2; J: TRBJ2-2; CDR3: CASSSLTSGGELFF; DNA: TGTGCCAGCAGCTCGTTGACTAGCGGCGGGGAGCTGTTTTTT
size: NA; V: TRBV10-1; D: TRBD2; J: TRBJ2-3; CDR3: CASSEWRGSTDTQYF; DNA: TGCGCCAGCAGTGAGTGGCGGGGGAGCACAGATACGCAGTATTTT
size: NA; V: TRBV11-3; D: NA; J: TRBJ1-2; CDR3: CASSLGAYGYTF; DNA: TGTGCCAGCAGCTTAGGGGCCTATGGCTACACCTTC
size: NA; V: TRBV4-1; D: TRBD1; J: TRBJ2-1; CDR3: CASSRDRVGWFNEQFF; DNA: TGCGCCAGCAGCCGAGACAGGGTCGGATGGTTCAATGAGCAGTTCTTC
size: NA; V: TRBV9; D: NA; J: TRBJ2-6; CDR3: CASSVASTGHIRANVLTF; DNA: TGTGCCAGCAGCGTAGCGTCGACAGGTCATATCAGGGCCAACGTCCTGACTTTC
size: once; V: TRBV5-1; D: NA; J: TRBJ1-4; CDR3: CASSLGGALNEKLFF; DNA: TGCGCCAGCAGCTTGGGTGGGGCTCTCAATGAAAAACTGTTTTTT
size: NA; V: TRBV6-5; D: TRBD1; J: TRBJ2-7; CDR3: CASSRQGADEQYF; DNA: TGTGCCAGCAGCCGACAGGGGGCGGACGAGCAGTACTTC
size: few; V: TRBV19; D: TRBD1; J: TRBJ1-1; CDR3: CASNPLTGGGTEAFF; DNA: TGTGCCAGTAACCCACTGACAGGGGGAGGTACTGAAGCTTTCTTT
size: NA; V: TRBV25-1; D: TRBD1; J: TRBJ2-2; CDR3: CASTKGGRGQRTGELFF; DNA: TGTGCCAGCACCAAAGGGGGCAGGGGGCAGCGCACCGGGGAGCTGTTTTTT
size: NA; V: TRBV7-9; D: TRBD1; J: TRBJ1-6; CDR3: CASSTRDSPSPLHF; DNA: TGTGCCAGCAGCACCCGGGACAGCCCTTCACCCCTCCACTTT
size: NA; V: TRBV11-3; D: NA; J: TRBJ2-7; CDR3: CASSLGGFPDYEQYF; DNA: TGTGCCAGCAGCTTAGGAGGATTTCCGGACTACGAGCAGTACTTC
size: NA; V: TRBV6-5; D: NA; J: TRBJ1-3; CDR3: CASSPLRQRGNTIYF; DNA: TGTGCCAGCAGCCCCCTGCGACAACGTGGAAACACCATATATTTT